Below, 17 T cell receptor beta chains from the same sample are listed, as sequenced in a study of T cell responses to AZD1222 COVID-19 vaccine. The repertoire was sequenced with immunoSEQ multiplex PCR; TCRdb's copy has only in-frame clones and lacks some. This table holds about 170,000 clones, roughly 92% found once. The specimen was peripheral blood, collected on day 0 of AZD1222 vaccination. Every receptor here comes from an adult in good health.

The chain joins TRBV7-9 to TRBJ2-1; D may be TRBD2 (6 bases). Per germline, CDR1 SEHNR and CDR2 FQNEAQ (reference sequence). The CDR3 spans 12 residues. V shed 3 bases and J shed 10 bases, with 10 bases lying between them. CDR3 nucleotides: TGTGCCAGCAGCTTCCAGACTAGAGAGCAGTTCTTC. It is translated as CASSFQTREQFF.

CDR3 sequence: CASSQVTSGRAHEQFF. CDR3 DNA: TGCGCCAGCAGCCAAGTAACTAGCGGGAGGGCACATGAGCAGTTCTTC. The chain links TRBV4-1 to TRBJ2-1; 13 bases match TRBD2. After removal of 1 base from V and 8 bases from J, the junction contained 5 bases not matched to a gene. CDR3 size: 16 residues. Germline CDR1 MGHRA, CDR2 YSYEKL.

This sequence joins TRBV30 and TRBJ1-2; tentative D call: TRBD1 (5 bases). V was shortened by 2 bases and J by 5 bases, with 18 bases between the two germline ends. The CDR3 is made up of 15 amino acids. The V gene's germline CDR1 is GTSNPN and CDR2 SVGIG (reference sequence). The CDR3 reads CAWSRLGQRSYGYTF. In DNA, the CDR3 is TGTGCCTGGAGTCGTTTAGGACAAAGGAGTTATGGCTACACCTTC.

The chain uses TRBV4-1 and TRBJ1-1, with D possibly being TRBD1 (5 bases). This CDR3 has 17 amino acids. Germline CDR1 and CDR2: MGHRA and YSYEKL. Deletions cut 0 bases from V and 0 bases from J, with 14 bases between. The CDR3: CASSQEGDGSMNTEAFF. Written as DNA, the CDR3 is TGCGCCAGCAGCCAAGAAGGGGACGGGTCCATGAACACTGAAGCTTTCTTT.

The V call is TRBV6-5, the J call TRBJ1-5; 8 positions agree with TRBD1. J was trimmed by 1 base and V by 7 bases; bases with no gene match: 6. Germline V gene sequence: CDR1 MNHEY, CDR2 SVGAGI. The CDR3 has 15 amino acids. CDR3: CASNPGGRSNQPQHF. CDR3 DNA: TGTGCCAGCAACCCAGGGGGCAGAAGCAATCAGCCCCAGCATTTT.

The V call is TRBV2, the J call TRBJ1-6; 9 bases line up with TRBD1. V was clipped by 11 bases and J by 0 bases; unmatched bases: 5. Germline CDR1 SNHLY, CDR2 FYNNEI. This CDR3 spans 15 amino acids. CDR3 amino acids: CARGTGSSYNSPLHF. CDR3 nucleotides: TGTGCCCGGGGGACAGGGAGCTCCTATAATTCACCCCTCCACTTT.

J is TRBJ2-5 and V is TRBV14; 9 bases map to TRBD1. The V gene end was trimmed by 5 bases and the J gene end by 3 bases; junction bases not matched to a gene: 19. The CDR3 extends over 19 amino acids. Germline V gene sequence: CDR1 SGHDN, CDR2 FVKESK. DNA for the CDR3: TGTGCCAGCAGCTCCCGGGGGGACAGGGACCTTTCATATAAAGAGACCCAGTACTTC. Translation: CASSSRGDRDLSYKETQYF.

The J gene is TRBJ2-1, the V gene TRBV5-1; 11 bases match TRBD1. Germline V gives CDR1 SGHRS, CDR2 YFSETQ. Germline trimming cut 2 bases from V and 8 bases from J; bases unmatched to any gene: 6. There are 15 residues in the CDR3. CDR3 sequence: CASSFRDRGIHEQFF. The CDR3 nucleotides are TGCGCCAGCAGCTTCCGGGACAGGGGGATCCATGAGCAGTTCTTC.

The chain has TRBV5-1 and TRBJ2-4, with TRBD1 identical over 11 bases. The V segment lost 2 bases and the J segment 3 bases; nucleotides outside the gene matches: 4. The length of the CDR3 is 16 residues. From germline, CDR1 is SGHRS and CDR2 YFSETQ. The DNA for the CDR3 is TGCGCCAGCAGCTTCGGGGACAGGGGGATCAAAAACATTCAGTACTTC. This encodes CASSFGDRGIKNIQYF. Combining the CDR3 with reference TRBV5-1 and TRBJ2-4 gives the whole variable domain KAGVTQTPRYLIKTRGQQVTLSCSPISGHRSVSWYQQTPGQGLQFLFEYFSETQRNKGNFPGRFSGRQFSNSRSEMNVSTLELGDSALYLCASSFGDRGIKNIQYFGAGTRLSVL.

This sequence joins TRBV7-8 and TRBJ1-5, with TRBD1 matching over 7 bases. This CDR3 region has 12 residues. The V segment lost 5 bases and the J segment 7 bases; nucleotides outside the gene matches: 2. In germline, CDR1 is SGHVS, CDR2 FQNEAQ. Here the CDR3 reads CASSQGEQPQHF. The CDR3 region has the DNA TGTGCCAGCAGCCAGGGGGAACAGCCCCAGCATTTT.

This clone was recorded once. The gene calls are TRBV6-5 and TRBJ1-1; D unresolved. With 5 bases removed from V and 7 bases from J, the gap between germline ends came to 14 bases. CDR1 MNHEY and CDR2 SVGAGI come from the germline V gene. The CDR3 covers 13 residues. The CDR3 nucleotides are TGTGCCAGCAGTCGCCCCGGAATCGATGAAGCTTTCTTT. Amino acids: CASSRPGIDEAFF.

The V and J genes are TRBV5-1 and TRBJ2-1; D is ambiguous. The CDR3 loop spans 11 amino acids. Trimming cost V 7 bases and J 5 bases, with 7 bases left between them. Per the germline V gene, CDR1 is SGHRS and CDR2 is YFSETQ. The CDR3 protein is CASQAHNEQFF. The CDR3 DNA follows: TGCGCCAGCCAGGCCCACAATGAGCAGTTCTTC.

The rearrangement joins TRBV30 to TRBJ2-7; 10 bases align to TRBD1. CDR3 length equals 13 residues. The trim removed 4 bases at V and 2 bases at J, leaving 2 bases unmatched. Germline loops: CDR1 GTSNPN, CDR2 SVGIG (reference sequence). The DNA for the CDR3 is TGTGCCTGGAAGGACAGGGGGACCTACGAGCAGTACTTC. Translating it yields CAWKDRGTYEQYF. The full variable domain, in which reference TRBV30 and TRBJ2-7 provide the parts outside the CDR3, is SQTIHQWPATLVQPVGSPLSLECTVEGTSNPNLYWYRQAAGRGLQLLFYSVGIGQISSEVPQNLSASRPQDRQFILSSKKLLLSDSGFYLCAWKDRGTYEQYFGPGTRLTVT.

The chain uses TRBV27 and TRBJ1-4; D uncertain. V was shortened by 8 bases and J by 8 bases, with 12 bases between the two germline ends. Germline V lookup: CDR1 MNHEY, CDR2 SMNVEV (reference sequence). The CDR3 extends over 12 amino acids. DNA for the CDR3: TGTGCCAGCGGACTCGTGGCCGAAAAACTGTTTTTT. Translation: CASGLVAEKLFF.

The chain joins TRBV19 to TRBJ2-3; weak D call: TRBD1 (5 bases). CDR3 size: 15 residues. Germline V gives CDR1 LNHDA, CDR2 SQIVND (reference sequence). V was clipped by 10 bases and J by 2 bases, with 19 bases between them. CDR3 loop: CATTPHDSSTDTQYF. The DNA of the CDR3 is TGTGCCACCACCCCCCACGACAGTTCCACAGATACGCAGTATTTT.

The chain is built from TRBV4-3 and TRBJ2-1; 13 nucleotides agree with TRBD2. V shed 4 bases, J shed 4 bases, and the junction held 13 bases outside the gene matches. CDR3 length: 19 residues. Germline CDR1 LGHNA, CDR2 YSLEER. CDR3 region: CASSRIPGLAGEHYNEQFF. Written as DNA, the CDR3 is TGCGCCAGCAGCCGAATTCCCGGACTAGCGGGGGAACATTACAATGAGCAGTTCTTC.

The genes are TRBV5-1 and TRBJ2-5; 9 nucleotides line up with TRBD2. Germline assignment: CDR1 SGHRS and CDR2 YFSETQ. The CDR3 covers 17 residues. V was pared by 4 bases and J by 3 bases, with 13 bases of the junction left unmatched. CDR3 protein: CASSPAPSGDVKETQYF. The CDR3 DNA reads as TGCGCCAGCAGCCCCGCACCTAGCGGGGATGTAAAAGAGACCCAGTACTTC.